The source of this T cell receptor beta chain is a study of cytomegalovirus exposure and HLA in healthy donors. Study overall: Membership in the Caucasian-associated ancestry cluster was found for around four fifths of approximately 380 genotyped donors.

Trimming removed 3 bases from V and 2 bases from J, with 15 bases in between. Germline CDR1 is SGHKS and CDR2 is YYEKEE (reference sequence). CDR3 length: 17 residues. Researchers ran the PCR with 60 Vbeta and 13 Jbeta primers. Data came from immunoSEQ multiplex PCR; TCRdb stores just in-frame clones and leaves some out. This sample has 84,000 or so clones, with about 80% found just once. The sample taken for sequencing was PBMCs. This sequence joins TRBV5-5 and TRBJ1-6; weak D call: TRBD1 (6 bases). The clonotype originates from a male donor in good health and CMV-seronegative. The CDR3 sequence: CASSSQPRTAYNSPLHF. The CDR3 nucleotides are TGTGCCAGCAGCTCGCAACCCCGGACAGCCTATAATTCACCCCTCCACTTT.